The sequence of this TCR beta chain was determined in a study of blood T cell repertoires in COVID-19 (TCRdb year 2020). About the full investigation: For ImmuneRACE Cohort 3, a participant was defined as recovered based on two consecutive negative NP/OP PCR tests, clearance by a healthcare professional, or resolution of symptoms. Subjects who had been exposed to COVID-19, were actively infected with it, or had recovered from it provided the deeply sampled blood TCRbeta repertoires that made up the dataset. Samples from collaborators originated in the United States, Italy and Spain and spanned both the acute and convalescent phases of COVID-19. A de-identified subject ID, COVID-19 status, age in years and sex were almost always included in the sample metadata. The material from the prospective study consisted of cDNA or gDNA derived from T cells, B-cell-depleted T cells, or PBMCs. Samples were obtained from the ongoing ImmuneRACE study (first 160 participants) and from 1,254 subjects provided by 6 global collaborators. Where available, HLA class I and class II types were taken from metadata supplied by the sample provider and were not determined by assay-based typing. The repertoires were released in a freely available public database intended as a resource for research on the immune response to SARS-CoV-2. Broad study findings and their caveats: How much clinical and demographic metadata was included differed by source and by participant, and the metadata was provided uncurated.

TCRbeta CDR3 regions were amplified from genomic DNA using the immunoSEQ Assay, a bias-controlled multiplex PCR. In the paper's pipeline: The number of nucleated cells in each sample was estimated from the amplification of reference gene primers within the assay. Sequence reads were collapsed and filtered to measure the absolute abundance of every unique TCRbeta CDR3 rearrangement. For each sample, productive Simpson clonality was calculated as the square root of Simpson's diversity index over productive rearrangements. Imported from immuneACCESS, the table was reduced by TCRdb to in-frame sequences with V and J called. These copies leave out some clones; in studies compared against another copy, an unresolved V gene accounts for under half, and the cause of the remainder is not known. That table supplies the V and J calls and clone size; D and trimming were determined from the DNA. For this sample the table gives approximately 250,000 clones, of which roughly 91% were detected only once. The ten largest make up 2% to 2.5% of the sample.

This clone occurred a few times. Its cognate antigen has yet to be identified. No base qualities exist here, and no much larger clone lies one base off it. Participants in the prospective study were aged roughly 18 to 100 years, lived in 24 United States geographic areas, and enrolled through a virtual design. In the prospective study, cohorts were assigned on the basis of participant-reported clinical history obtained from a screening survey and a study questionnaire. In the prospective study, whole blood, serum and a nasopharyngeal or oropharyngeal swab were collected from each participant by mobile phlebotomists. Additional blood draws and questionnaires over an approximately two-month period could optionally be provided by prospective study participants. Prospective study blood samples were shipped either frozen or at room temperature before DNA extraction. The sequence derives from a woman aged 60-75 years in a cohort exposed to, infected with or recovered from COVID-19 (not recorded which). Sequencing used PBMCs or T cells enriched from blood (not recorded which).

In nucleotide form, the sequence is TGTGCCAGCAGCTCGCCGGGACAGGGGAGGGCCGGGGAGCTGTTTTTT. This yields the protein CASSSPGQGRAGELFF. The rearrangement combines TRBV11-3 with TRBJ2-2, with 10 junctional bases fitting TRBD1. The CDR3 runs 16 residues from the cysteine to the phenylalanine. The sequence is cut down to CDR3 DNA, 48 bases in frame from base 1. The junction shows trimming of 4 bases on V and 6 bases on J, and the gene matches do not reach 8 bases of it. Looking up the germline V gene yields CDR1 SGHNT and CDR2 YENEEA.